This TCR beta chain was sequenced during a study of T cells in Graves' hyperthyroidism and ophthalmopathy (dated by TCRdb to about 2019). Regarding the complete study: To identify distinguishing TCR V-J signatures, a discovery cohort of 95 to 100 patients was used, comprising 43 with Graves' ophthalmopathy and 57 with stable Graves' hyperthyroidism. Whether ophthalmopathy could be predicted prospectively was tested in an independent validation cohort made up of roughly 19 hyperthyroidism patients plus 17 patients who later progressed to ophthalmopathy. The 100 discovery patients were divided at random into training and test sets in a 7:3 ratio. Thyroid tissue and blood T-cell repertoires from over 5 Graves' hyperthyroidism patients were also compared in the study. Following sampling, methimazole starting at 30 mg daily was given to hyperthyroidism patients, and high-dose intravenous methylprednisolone was given to ophthalmopathy patients. TCR Vbeta CDR3 sequencing of roughly 140 peripheral blood samples (under 45 ophthalmopathy, about 80 hyperthyroidism and approximately 17 progressor patients) is reported in the paper.

TCR beta CDR3 regions were amplified from RNA transcripts. For the first round of RT-PCR on the TCR CDR3, the HTBI primer set was used together with the Qiagen OneStep RT-PCR kit. The libraries were constructed in a second round of multiplex PCR and then size-selected and purified. The libraries were sequenced on an Illumina HiSeq2000 using paired-end 100 bp reads. As for the authors' bioinformatics: SOAPnuke was used to process the raw data, with reads discarded if the reads contained adapters or uncalled bases, had a mean Phred below 15, or lacked an exact constant-primer or identifier match. COPE v1.2.5 was used to merge the high-quality paired reads, and each unique nucleotide sequence was defined as a clonotype. Clonotypes were aligned to IMGT TRBV, TRBD and TRBJ reference segments using MiTCR v1.1. Only V-J combinations with frequency above 0.0001, covering 99% to 99.2% of repertoires, were analysed. The TCS score was defined as the ratio of F50 (clonal expansion) to E x V (chaos), calculated using BLOSUM62-based TCRdist between CDR3 peptides within each V-J. Welch's t-statistics and random forest reduced 450 to 600 V-J features to 13, which were used in a naive Bayes classifier (R e1071). The Morisita-Horn index was used to measure how similar the thyroid and blood repertoires were. The raw public data were reprocessed by TCRdb itself: fastp quality trimming at Q25, MiXCR clonotype calling, in-frame beta chains only. Every entry covers one CDR3 protein and lists the most common genes and DNA from its rows. TCRdb assigned the V and J calls; the authors' analysis was not used. The sample table shows about 500,000 distinct CDR3 sequences, and 46% are seen once. In total, the top ten clones hold around 47% of the sample.

Any patient with an uncontrolled infection, another autoimmune disease, pregnancy or lactation was excluded. Diagnoses relied on clinical symptoms, serum thyroxine and TRAb, thyroid ultrasound and orbital computed tomography. Trizol reagent was used to extract total RNA, and RNA quality was then checked on an Agilent 2100 Bioanalyzer. Broader findings and caveats from the paper: A 13 V-J signature model separated ophthalmopathy from stable hyperthyroidism, with just over 85% sensitivity and 81.08% specificity in cross-validation and 80%/75% in testing. Most expanded thyroid clonotypes (frequency above 0.001) were also found in blood, which suggests that blood repertoires may mirror thyroid immune responses. During validation, the model predicted progression to ophthalmopathy a median of approximately 6 months ahead of onset, with approximately 70% sensitivity and under 85% specificity. Sample size was not statistically predetermined, and blinding of investigators to group allocation was not performed.

This clonotype showed up many times. Which antigen it targets is not known. One base away there is no much larger clone; base qualities are not given. The germline V gene encodes CDR1 KGHDR and CDR2 SFDVKD. The germline V end is reduced by 4 bases and the J end by 0 bases; junction bases left unmatched: 4. The CDR3 runs 15 amino acids, cysteine and phenylalanine included. Just the 45-base CDR3 DNA is kept, in frame starting at base 1. Sequenced input: peripheral blood or thyroid tissue (not recorded which). The sequence was obtained from an adult woman with Graves' disease, either hyperthyroidism or ophthalmopathy (not recorded which). Recombination joined TRBV24-1 with TRBJ2-5; TRBD1 matches 7 bases in the middle. The sequenced DNA: TGTGCCACCAGTGAAGCAGGGGGTGACCAAGAGACCCAGTACTTC. Its translation reads: CATSEAGGDQETQYF.